The T cell receptor (beta chain) described here comes from a study of regulatory T cells in long-lasting Graves disease. The table lists this clonotype with a count of one. An end of the junction differs from the germline gene, which may be a read error. Germline V gene lookup returns CDR1 SGHRS and CDR2 YFSETQ. The CDR3 is made up of 13 amino acids. Both iRepertoire HTBI primers and Arm-PCR of CDR3 regions were used to build the TCR beta libraries. Using its own MiXCR run on the multiplex PCR reads, TCRdb lists one record per CDR3 protein. The table records about 620,000 distinct CDR3 sequences, 15% to 20% of them present only once. The time point denotes: newly diagnosed GD, antithyroid drugs for less than 3 months. From RNA extracted from PBMCs, the TCR library was made. These same data were also listed under a study on T cells in Graves' hyperthyroidism and ophthalmopathy. From that study: Researchers defined stable Graves' hyperthyroidism as no ophthalmopathy progression within 18 months. Ophthalmopathy got predicted by the model a median 6.5 months before its onset.

The sequencing used peripheral blood mononuclear cells (PBMCs), collected at new diagnosis, from a patient treated with antithyroid drugs. The chain uses TRBV5-1 and TRBJ1-4; D remains ambiguous. The sequence was collected from a young woman with Graves disease. In DNA form, the CDR3 reads TGCGCCAGCGGCTTGAGTCCCAATGAAAAACTGTTTTTT. This encodes CASGLSPNEKLFF. Based on the CDR3 plus reference TRBV5-1 and TRBJ1-4, the full variable domain is KAGVTQTPRYLIKTRGQQVTLSCSPISGHRSVSWYQQTPGQGLQFLFEYFSETQRNKGNFPGRFSGRQFSNSRSEMNVSTLELGDSALYLCASGLSPNEKLFFGSGTQLSVL.